The 20 T cell receptor beta chains in this list originate from one sample, sequenced in a study of T cell changes during pregnancy in multiple sclerosis. Using immunoSEQ multiplex PCR, the repertoire was profiled, and TCRdb retains in-frame clones only, with some absent. The sample holds 70,000 to 80,000 clones, approximately 92% seen once. This specimen was peripheral blood, taken in the first trimester of pregnancy. The receptors stem from a female donor with multiple sclerosis, enrolled in a pregnancy study.

V is TRBV13 and J is TRBJ2-1; the D is unclear. Trimming cost V 1 base and J 2 bases, with 12 bases left between them. The length of the CDR3 is 16 residues. The V gene's germline CDR1 is PRHDT and CDR2 FYEKMQ (reference sequence). CDR3 sequence (DNA): TGTGCCAGCAGCTTAGTACGCCTGCCTACCTACAATGAGCAGTTCTTC. This sequence encodes CASSLVRLPTYNEQFF.

The CDR3 sequence is CASSPDRGYTGELFF. The CDR3 coding sequence is TGTGCCAGCAGCCCTGACAGGGGGTATACCGGGGAGCTGTTTTTT. This chain connects TRBV7-2 to TRBJ2-2; 9 bases are a match to TRBD1. The V segment lost 5 bases and the J segment 5 bases; nucleotides outside the gene matches: 6. The CDR3 has 15 amino acids. Germline V gives CDR1 SGHTA, CDR2 FQGNSA.

The chain couples TRBV4-1 to TRBJ1-4; no definite D call. Germline values: CDR1 MGHRA, CDR2 YSYEKL. Trimming shortened V by 8 bases and J by 7 bases, and 20 bases separated the two germline ends. CDR3 length equals 15 residues. In DNA, the CDR3 is TGCGCCAGCGCACAAGCCCGGGGAGTAATTGAAAAACTGTTTTTT. Its translation: CASAQARGVIEKLFF.

The chain employs TRBV7-8 and TRBJ1-5; the D gene is possibly TRBD1 (5 bases). Germline V gene data show CDR1 as SGHVS and CDR2 as FQNEAQ. This CDR3 is built from 19 residues. Trimming removed 7 bases at V and 5 bases at J, with 30 bases between. CDR3 nucleotide sequence: TGTGCCAGCATGCTTAGTTGGGACTTTCCTTTGAGGGATTATCAGCCCCAGCATTTT. It is translated as CASMLSWDFPLRDYQPQHF.

The J gene is TRBJ2-2, the V gene TRBV21-1; TRBD1, the D gene given by the table, was not confirmed from the DNA. TRBV21-1 is reported as a pseudogene. CDR3 length: 18 amino acids. The CDR3 protein is CASSNPPGRDRGPGELFF. The CDR3 DNA sequence: TGTGCCAGCAGCAATCCACCCGGCCGGGACAGGGGGCCGGGGGAGCTGTTTTTT.

This chain uses TRBV15 with TRBJ1-5; the D gene is possibly TRBD1 (5 bases). Trimming removed 0 bases at V and 0 bases at J, with 6 bases between. The CDR3 is 15 residues long. CDR1 and CDR2 from the germline V gene are LNHNV and YYDKDF (reference sequence). CDR3 coding DNA: TGTGCCACCAGCAGAGATACAGGTAGCAATCAGCCCCAGCATTTT. This codes for CATSRDTGSNQPQHF.

V usage is TRBV6-5 and J usage is TRBJ1-4; a weak D match, TRBD1 (6 bases). The CDR3 has 15 residues. Germline V lookup: CDR1 MNHEY, CDR2 SVGAGI. Trimming took 0 bases from V and 7 from J, leaving 12 bases between them. The CDR3 DNA is TGTGCCAGCAGTTACTCGCCAGGGGAGGGTGAAAAACTGTTTTTT. Protein product: CASSYSPGEGEKLFF.

The chain joins TRBV29-1 to TRBJ1-2, with 7 bases identical to TRBD1. In germline, CDR1 is SQVTM, CDR2 ANQGSEA. This CDR3 contains 12 residues. The V segment lost 4 bases and the J segment 4 bases; nucleotides outside the gene matches: 3. The CDR3: CSVVGGGYGYTF. The CDR3 DNA reads TGCAGCGTTGTAGGGGGCGGCTATGGCTACACCTTC.

CDR3 amino acids: CASSQPPSGIPTGELFF. For the CDR3, the DNA is TGCGCCAGCAGCCAACCACCTAGCGGGATCCCCACCGGGGAGCTGTTTTTT. The rearrangement uses TRBV4-1 and TRBJ2-2, with 9 bases matching TRBD2. CDR3 size: 17 residues. V lost 2 bases to trimming and J lost 4 bases; unmatched junction nucleotides: 8. Germline CDR1 is MGHRA and CDR2 is YSYEKL.

The rearrangement links TRBV5-1 to TRBJ2-7; the match to TRBD2 covers 9 bases. Germline V gene sequence: CDR1 SGHRS, CDR2 YFSETQ. The CDR3 sequence is 16 residues long. Trimming took 6 bases from V and 1 from J; bases not matched to a gene: 11. This chain's CDR3 is CASTWGETSGSYEQYF. DNA for the CDR3: TGCGCCAGCACCTGGGGGGAGACTAGCGGATCCTACGAGCAGTACTTC.

The CDR3 nucleotides are TGTGCCAGTAGTCCGATTGGACTAGCGGGGGGCAACGCGAACACCGGGGAGCTGTTTTTT. Its translation is CASSPIGLAGGNANTGELFF. V usage is TRBV19 and J usage is TRBJ2-2; 14 nucleotides agree with TRBD2. The CDR3 is made up of 20 amino acids. Germline V gene lookup returns CDR1 LNHDA and CDR2 SQIVND (reference sequence). V trimming: 5 bases; J trimming: 0 bases; junction bases outside the gene matches: 11.

The chain carries TRBV4-1 and TRBJ2-7; TRBD2 matches at 11 bases. After removal of 5 bases from V and 3 bases from J, the junction contained 6 bases not matched to a gene. The CDR3 length is 15 residues. The V gene's germline CDR1 is MGHRA and CDR2 YSYEKL. CDR3 sequence reads: CASSSLGLAGYEQYF. CDR3 sequence (DNA): TGCGCCAGCAGCTCTTTAGGACTAGCGGGCTACGAGCAGTACTTC.

The rearrangement joins TRBV15 to TRBJ1-1, with a tentative D call TRBD1 (6 bases). Per germline, CDR1 LNHNV and CDR2 YYDKDF (reference sequence). Trimming left V 4 bases short and J 6 bases short, with 12 bases between. The CDR3 consists of 13 residues. The CDR3 nucleotides read TGTGCCACCAGCAAACGGGACATACCTGAAGCTTTCTTT. Protein: CATSKRDIPEAFF. The entire variable domain, with the rest obtained from reference TRBV15 and TRBJ1-1, is as follows: DAMVIQNPRYQVTQFGKPVTLSCSQTLNHNVMYWYQQKSSQAPKLLFHYYDKDFNNEADTPDNFQSRRPNTSFCFLDIRSPGLGDTAMYLCATSKRDIPEAFFGQGTRLTVV.

The chain employs TRBV7-9 and TRBJ2-3, with D possibly being TRBD2 (6 bases). V lost 4 bases and J 3 bases, leaving 14 bases between the germline ends. Germline V gene data show CDR1 as SEHNR and CDR2 as FQNEAQ (reference sequence). This CDR3 spans 15 amino acids. CDR3 region: CASSSRLEGTDTQYF. The CDR3 bases are TGTGCCAGCAGCTCTAGACTAGAAGGTACAGATACGCAGTATTTT. Using reference TRBV7-9 and TRBJ2-3 for the parts outside the CDR3, the full variable domain is DTGVSQNPRHKITKRGQNVTFRCDPISEHNRLYWYRQTLGQGPEFLTYFQNEAQLEKSRLLSDRFSAERPKGSFSTLEIQRTEQGDSAMYLCASSSRLEGTDTQYFGPGTRLTVL.

The chain joins TRBV4-1 to TRBJ2-7; 12 nucleotides align to TRBD2. The J segment lost 3 bases and the V segment lost 0 bases, leaving 9 bases of the junction unmatched. The CDR3 has 18 residues. Germline lookup yields CDR1 MGHRA and CDR2 YSYEKL. The CDR3 region is CASSQDRASGRAVYEQYF. CDR3 in DNA: TGCGCCAGCAGCCAAGATCGGGCTAGCGGGAGGGCCGTCTACGAGCAGTACTTC.

This chain links TRBV5-4 with TRBJ2-5; 13 bases align to TRBD2. Germline V CDR1 and CDR2: SGHNT, YYREEE (reference sequence). The CDR3 consists of 15 residues. Trimming took 2 bases from V and 3 from J; bases not matched to a gene: 1. The DNA of the CDR3 is TGTGCCAGCAGCTTTACTAGCGGGGGGGAAGAGACCCAGTACTTC. Translating it yields CASSFTSGGEETQYF.

This clone was detected once. This chain connects TRBV5-5 to TRBJ1-1; TRBD1 might be the D (5 bases). The CDR3 runs 17 residues. Trimming pared 4 bases from V and 0 bases from J, leaving 19 bases between. CDR1 and CDR2 (germline): SGHKS, YYEKEE (reference sequence). CDR3 DNA sequence: TGTGCCAGCAGCCCTACGGAGGGGAGGGTCATGAACACTGAAGCTTTCTTT. This translates into CASSPTEGRVMNTEAFF.

This clone was seen only once. The gene calls are TRBV5-1 and TRBJ2-7; D not resolved. The CDR3 has 13 residues. Germline V gene data show CDR1 as SGHRS and CDR2 as YFSETQ. Trimming took 0 bases from V and 5 from J, leaving 9 bases between them. CDR3 sequence: CASSLVLPHEQYF. CDR3 nucleotide sequence: TGCGCCAGCAGCTTGGTCCTTCCCCACGAGCAGTACTTC.

This sequence joins TRBV7-9 and TRBJ1-5, with TRBD1 identical over 12 bases. Trimming removed 4 bases from V and 6 bases from J; junction bases left unmatched: 7. The CDR3 length is 16 residues. Germline values: CDR1 SEHNR, CDR2 FQNEAQ (reference sequence). The CDR3 sequence is CASSSSGQGAIQPQHF. CDR3 DNA sequence: TGTGCCAGCAGCTCATCGGGACAGGGGGCTATTCAGCCCCAGCATTTT.

J is TRBJ1-2 and V is TRBV7-2; D perhaps matches TRBD1 (5 bases). This CDR3 has 15 residues. The V gene lost 5 bases and the J gene lost 0 bases, with 13 bases spanning the gap. CDR1 is SGHTA, CDR2 FQGNSA, per germline. The CDR3 loop is CASSMSTATNYGYTF. The CDR3 coding sequence is TGTGCCAGCAGCATGTCGACAGCCACTAACTATGGCTACACCTTC.